The clone carrying this T cell receptor (beta chain) was found many times. Its specificity is unknown. The record originates from a study of CD8 T cells in ankylosing spondylitis. General study points: Disease-associated clones were reportedly significantly overrepresented in matched ankylosing spondylitis synovial fluid. Blood from ankylosing spondylitis patients appeared to carry a characteristic roughly 8-variant TCR beta motif. Before this, some motif variants had been reported in reactive arthritis synovial fluid and blood.

Using its own MiXCR run on the 5' RACE reads, TCRdb lists one record per CDR3 protein. The sample lists more than 500,000 distinct CDR3 sequences; roughly 5% were seen once. Per germline, CDR1 SGHRS and CDR2 YFSETQ. The CDR3 length is 13 residues. V lost 7 bases, J lost 2 bases, and 5 bases stayed unmatched. This chain links TRBV5-1 with TRBJ2-5, with 7 bases matching TRBD1. This sequence originates from a male donor with ankylosing spondylitis. Specimen: blood, either unsorted or a sorted T cell fraction (not recorded which). CDR3 in amino acids: CASGWDSQETQYF. CDR3 nucleotide sequence: TGCGCCAGCGGTTGGGACAGTCAAGAGACCCAGTACTTC.